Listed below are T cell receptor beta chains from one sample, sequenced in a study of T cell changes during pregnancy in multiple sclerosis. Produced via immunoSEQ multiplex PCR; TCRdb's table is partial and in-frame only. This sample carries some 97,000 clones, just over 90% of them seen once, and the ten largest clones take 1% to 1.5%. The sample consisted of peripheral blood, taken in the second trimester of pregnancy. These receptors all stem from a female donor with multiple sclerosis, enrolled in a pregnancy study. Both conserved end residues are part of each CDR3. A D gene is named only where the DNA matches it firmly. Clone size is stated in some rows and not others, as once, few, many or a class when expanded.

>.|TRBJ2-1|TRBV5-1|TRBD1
TGCGCCAGCAGCTTAGGGACAGGGGCCTACAATGAGCAGTTCTTC
CASSLGTGAYNEQFF
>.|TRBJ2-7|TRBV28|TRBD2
TGTGCCAGCAGTTCACCGACAGCCGCGGGAGACTTC
CASSSPTAAGDF
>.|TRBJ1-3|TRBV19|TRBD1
TGTGCCAGTAGCCACCCGACAGGGGTGACTGGAAACACCATATATTTT
CASSHPTGVTGNTIYF
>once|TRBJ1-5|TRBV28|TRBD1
TGTGCCAGCACCGGGACAGTAAATCAGCCCCAGCATTTT
CASTGTVNQPQHF
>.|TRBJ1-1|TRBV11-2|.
TGTGCCAGCAGCTCCGTCCCCACACAGGGAGCAGCTTTCTTT
CASSSVPTQGAAFF
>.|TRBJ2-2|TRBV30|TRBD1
TGTGCCTGGAGTGCTGGACAGGGGAACGGGGAGCTGTTTTTT
CAWSAGQGNGELFF
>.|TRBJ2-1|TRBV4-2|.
TGTGCCAGCAGCCAAGATTCCTCGGGACTTATTGGTGAGCAGTTCTTC
CASSQDSSGLIGEQFF
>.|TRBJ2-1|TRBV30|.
TGTGCCCTAGTGGCAGCATCCCCAGTCAATGAGCAGTTCTTC
CALVAASPVNEQFF
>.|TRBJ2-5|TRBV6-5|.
TGTGCCAGCAGTGGACTCCAAGCGGAGACCCAGTACTTC
CASSGLQAETQYF
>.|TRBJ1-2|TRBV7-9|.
TGTGCCAGCAGCTCGGAGGGCTATGGCTACACCTTC
CASSSEGYGYTF
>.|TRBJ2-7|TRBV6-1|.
TGTGCCAGCAGTGAAGGGAGGCTCTTCACCCGAACCTACGAGCAGTACTTC
CASSEGRLFTRTYEQYF
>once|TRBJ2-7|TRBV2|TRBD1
TGTGCCAGCAGCCAAACAGGGGAGAGGGCGTATGAGCAGTACTTC
CASSQTGERAYEQYF
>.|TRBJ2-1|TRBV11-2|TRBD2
TGTGCCAGCAGCCCCCGAGCGGGGGGGGTCTACAATGAGCAGTTCTTC
CASSPRAGGVYNEQFF
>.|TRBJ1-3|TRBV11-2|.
TGTGCCAGCAGCTTAAGCGGGGGCTCTGGAAACACCATATATTTT
CASSLSGGSGNTIYF
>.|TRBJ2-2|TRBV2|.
TGTGCCAGCAGGGTCAGGCAGGGAAACACCGGGGAGCTGTTTTTT
CASRVRQGNTGELFF
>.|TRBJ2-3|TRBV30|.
TGTGCCTGGAGTGTACTAACCACAGATACGCAGTATTTT
CAWSVLTTDTQYF
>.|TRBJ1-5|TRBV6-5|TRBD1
TGTGCCAGCAGTTACGGGACAGGGCTAGATCAGCCCCAGCATTTT
CASSYGTGLDQPQHF
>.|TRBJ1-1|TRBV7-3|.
TGTGCCAGCAGCCCAAACCCCGGGGGAGACACTGAAGCTTTCTTT
CASSPNPGGDTEAFF
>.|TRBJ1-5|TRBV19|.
TGTGCCAGTAGTATAGGAGGCAGGGGCGATCAGCCCCAGCATTTT
CASSIGGRGDQPQHF
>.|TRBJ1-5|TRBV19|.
TGTGCCAGTAGTATAAGCGGTCAGTATAGCAATCAGCCCCAGCATTTT
CASSISGQYSNQPQHF
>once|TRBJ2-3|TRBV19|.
TGTGCCAGTAGTATCGGCAGGGGACCTAGCACAGATACGCAGTATTTT
CASSIGRGPSTDTQYF
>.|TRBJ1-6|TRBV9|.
TGTGCCAGCAGCCAGCAGGGGTACGGGTCACCCCTCCACTTT
CASSQQGYGSPLHF
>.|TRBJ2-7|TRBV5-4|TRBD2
TGTGCCAGCAGCCCGACTAGCGGGAGGTTCTACGAGCAGTACTTC
CASSPTSGRFYEQYF
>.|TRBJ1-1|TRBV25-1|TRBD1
TGTGCCAGCAGTGGGACAGGTAGAGACACTGAAGCTTTCTTT
CASSGTGRDTEAFF
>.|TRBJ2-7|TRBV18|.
TGTGCCAGCTCCCCGAAGGAGGGCCTCCCGAGCTCCTACGAGCAGTACTTC
CASSPKEGLPSSYEQYF
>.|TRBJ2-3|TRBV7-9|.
TGTGCCAGCAGCTTGGATTCGGGTTTTAGCACAGATACGCAGTATTTT
CASSLDSGFSTDTQYF
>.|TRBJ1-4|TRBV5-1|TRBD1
TGCGCCAGCAAGGGTTTAGGGGGCGAAGTGATAGGTGAAAAACTGTTTTTT
CASKGLGGEVIGEKLFF
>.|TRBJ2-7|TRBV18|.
TGTGCCAGCTCCCCGGCCTACGAGCAGTACTTC
CASSPAYEQYF
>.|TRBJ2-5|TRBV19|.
TGTGCCAGTAGTGGGGCAAACCAAGAGACCCAGTACTTC
CASSGANQETQYF
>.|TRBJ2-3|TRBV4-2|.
TGTGCCAGCAGCCAAGTAACTAGTTTAGGCACAGATACGCAGTATTTT
CASSQVTSLGTDTQYF
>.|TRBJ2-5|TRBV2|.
TGTGCCAGCAGTGAAGCGGGGGGGCAGGAGACCCAGTACTTC
CASSEAGGQETQYF
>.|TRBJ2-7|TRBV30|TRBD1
TGTGCCTACGAAACAGGGGGAAGCTCCTACGAGCAGTACTTC
CAYETGGSSYEQYF
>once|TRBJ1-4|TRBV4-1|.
TGCGCCAGCAGCCAAGATCCCTCGGGGGGATATGAAAAACTGTTTTTT
CASSQDPSGGYEKLFF
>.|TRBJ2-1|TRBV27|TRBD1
TGTGCCAGCAGCCCTCTTCTTGCGACAGGGAGAGGGAATGAGCAGTTCTTC
CASSPLLATGRGNEQFF
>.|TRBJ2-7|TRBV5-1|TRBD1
TGCGCCAGCAGCTTATTGCCCACTCCGGGACAGAGCTCCTACGAGCAGTACTTC
CASSLLPTPGQSSYEQYF
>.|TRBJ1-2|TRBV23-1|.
TGCGCCAGCAGTCAACCCTACAGGGCTGATGGCTACACCTTC
CASSQPYRADGYTF
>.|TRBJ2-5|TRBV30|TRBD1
TGTGCCTGGAAAGACAGGGGAGTAGAGACCCAGTACTTC
CAWKDRGVETQYF
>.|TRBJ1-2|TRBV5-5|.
TGTGCCAGCAGCTCGTCGGCCCTGACAGGATCTCGTAACTATGGCTACACCTTC
CASSSSALTGSRNYGYTF
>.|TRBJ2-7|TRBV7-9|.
TGTGCCAGCAGTCCGCGGACGGGATCCTACGAGCAGTACTTC
CASSPRTGSYEQYF
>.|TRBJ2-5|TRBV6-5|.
TGTGCCGCCGGTTCCGAGACCCAGTACTTC
CAAGSETQYF
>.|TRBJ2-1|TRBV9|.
TGTGCCAGCAGTGACGGACATCTTTCCTACAATGAGCAGTTCTTC
CASSDGHLSYNEQFF
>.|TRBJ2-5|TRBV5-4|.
TGTGCCAGCAGCCCCCGGCCCGGGGATAGGGAGACCCAGTACTTC
CASSPRPGDRETQYF
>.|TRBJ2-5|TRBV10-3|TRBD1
TGTGCCATCAGTGATTCCGGGACAGCCAAAGAGACCCAGTACTTC
CAISDSGTAKETQYF
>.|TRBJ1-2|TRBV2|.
TGTGCCAGCAGGCAGGGTTTGAGCTATGGCTACACCTTC
CASRQGLSYGYTF
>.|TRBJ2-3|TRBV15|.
TGTGCCACCACACGGGGGGCCAGCACAGATACGCAGTATTTT
CATTRGASTDTQYF
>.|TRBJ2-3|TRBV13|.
TGTGCCAGCAGCCCAGGACAGCGTGGGACAGATACGCAGTATTTT
CASSPGQRGTDTQYF
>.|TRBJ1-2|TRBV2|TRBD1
TGTGCCAGCAGGGGCACCGGTCCCGGGACAGGGTTCCATGGCTACACCTTC
CASRGTGPGTGFHGYTF
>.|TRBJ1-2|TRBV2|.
TGTGCCAGCAGTGAGGAGGGGCAGGGTTACAACTATGGCTACACCTTC
CASSEEGQGYNYGYTF
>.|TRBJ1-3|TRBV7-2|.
TGTGCCAGCAGCTTGGCCGGGGGGACTGGAAACACCATATATTTT
CASSLAGGTGNTIYF